A single sample gave rise to the 9 T cell receptor beta chains below, sequenced in a study of cytomegalovirus exposure and HLA in healthy donors. Method: immunoSEQ multiplex PCR; TCRdb's copy keeps in-frame clones and lacks some. The table lists over 70,000 clones, around nine tenths of them singletons. Sequencing was carried out using PBMCs. The receptors derive from a woman between 18 and 29 years old in good health and CMV-seropositive.

This clone was found a few times. The V gene is TRBV19, the J gene TRBJ2-1; 11 nucleotides match TRBD2. Germline lookup yields CDR1 LNHDA and CDR2 SQIVND (reference sequence). After removal of 4 bases from V and 4 bases from J, the junction contained 9 bases not matched to a gene. This CDR3 spans 17 amino acids. The CDR3 loop reads CASSRGLTSGSYNEQFF. In DNA form, the CDR3 reads TGTGCCAGTAGTAGGGGTTTAACTAGCGGGAGTTACAATGAGCAGTTCTTC.

This chain joins TRBV9 and TRBJ2-1; perhaps TRBD1 as D (5 bases). CDR3 length: 14 amino acids. With 4 bases removed from V and 6 bases from J, the gap between germline ends came to 14 bases. Germline V gene lookup returns CDR1 SGDLS and CDR2 YYNGEE. For the CDR3, the DNA is TGTGCCAGCAGCCCAGGGCCTCGTAGCAATGAGCAGTTCTTC. This gives the protein CASSPGPRSNEQFF.

This clone was observed a handful of times. This rearrangement joins TRBV2 to TRBJ2-4; 12 bases are shared with TRBD2. Germline-derived CDR1 and CDR2 are SNHLY and FYNNEI. The CDR3 spans 15 residues. With V trimmed by 5 bases and J by 7 bases, 6 bases remained unmatched. The chain's CDR3 is CASSSSGGAWNIQYF. In DNA, the CDR3 is TGTGCCAGCAGTTCTAGCGGGGGGGCTTGGAACATTCAGTACTTC.

The gene calls are TRBV6-1 and TRBJ1-5, with 8 bases aligning to TRBD1. There are 15 residues in the CDR3. The trim removed 4 bases at V and 3 bases at J, leaving 5 bases unmatched. Germline CDR1 MNHNS, CDR2 SASEGT. As DNA, the CDR3 is TGTGCCAGCAGTGTAGGGACAGGTACCAATCAGCCCCAGCATTTT. Protein product: CASSVGTGTNQPQHF.

The gene calls are TRBV28 and TRBJ1-1, with a weak D call TRBD1 (6 bases). This CDR3 contains 16 residues. Germline CDR1 MDHEN, CDR2 SYDVKM. V lost 3 bases to trimming and J lost 0 bases, with 14 bases between them. CDR3 sequence reads: CASSFTKQGMNTEAFF. CDR3 bases: TGTGCCAGCAGTTTCACCAAACAGGGTATGAACACTGAAGCTTTCTTT. Full variable domain (remainder filled in from reference TRBV28 and TRBJ1-1): DVKVTQSSRYLVKRTGEKVFLECVQDMDHENMFWYRQDPGLGLRLIYFSYDVKMKEKGDIPEGYSVSREKKERFSLILESASTNQTSMYLCASSFTKQGMNTEAFFGQGTRLTVV.

V usage is TRBV11-2 and J usage is TRBJ2-1; possibly TRBD1 for D (5 bases). Trimming cost V 8 bases and J 4 bases, with 12 bases left between them. Germline loops: CDR1 SGHAT, CDR2 FQNNGV. CDR3 length: 13 residues. The CDR3 region has the DNA TGTGCCAGCGAAGCAGGGAAATACAATGAGCAGTTCTTC. Its translation: CASEAGKYNEQFF.

Concerning this clone itself: At one of its ends the junction is not consistent with the germline gene, which may arise from a read error. The CDR3 protein is CASSWGLAETQYF. DNA of the CDR3: TGTGCTAGCAGCTGGGGACTAGCAGAGACCCAGTACTTC. V is TRBV7-7 and J is TRBJ2-5; the match to TRBD2 covers 9 bases. Germline CDR1 is SSHAT and CDR2 is FNYEAQ (reference sequence). This CDR3 spans 13 amino acids. The entire variable domain, with the rest obtained from reference TRBV7-7 and TRBJ2-5, is as follows: GAGVSQSPRYKVTKRGQDVTLRCDPISSHATLYWYQQALGQGPEFLTYFNYEAQPDKSGLPSDRFSAERPEGSISTLTIQRTEQRDSAMYRCASSWGLAETQYFGPGTRLLVL.

V and J are TRBV6-6 and TRBJ2-5, with 8 bases lining up with TRBD2. CDR3 size: 14 residues. Trimming removed 5 bases from V and 5 bases from J; junction bases left unmatched: 7. Germline V gene data show CDR1 as MNHNY and CDR2 as SVGAGI (reference sequence). The CDR3 DNA follows: TGTGCCAGCAGTACCGGGACTAGTGGCGAGACCCAGTACTTC. Its translation is CASSTGTSGETQYF.

This chain uses TRBV7-2 with TRBJ2-1; 10 nucleotides match TRBD1. CDR3 length equals 15 residues. Germline V gene sequence: CDR1 SGHTA, CDR2 FQGNSA. V lost 6 bases to trimming and J lost 4 bases; unmatched junction nucleotides: 6. The CDR3 protein is CASSFGQGGYNEQFF. The CDR3 DNA is TGTGCCAGCAGTTTCGGACAGGGGGGATACAATGAGCAGTTCTTC.